This T cell receptor beta chain came from a study of OX40 agonist ivuxolimab in advanced cancers. The overall study: Partial responses were seen in three patients, one with hepatocellular carcinoma and two with cutaneous melanoma.

Clones were read by immunoSEQ multiplex PCR, and TCRdb kept only the in-frame ones, dropping some. The profile shows about 48,000 clones, 75% to 85% of them singletons. This receptor was identified in an adult with an advanced solid tumor such as melanoma, head and neck, liver or kidney cancer. This specimen was CD4+ or CD8+ T cells sorted from blood, taken in a trial of the OX40 agonist ivuxolimab.

The CDR3 DNA is TGTGCCAGCAGCTTCGAGGGAGTAGCTTACAATGAGCAGTTCTTC. Translation: CASSFEGVAYNEQFF. This chain joins TRBV5-4 and TRBJ2-1; D is possibly TRBD2 (5 bases). The germline V gene has CDR1 SGHNT and CDR2 YYREEE (reference sequence). CDR3 length: 15 residues. With 2 bases removed from V and 4 bases from J, the gap between germline ends came to 13 bases.